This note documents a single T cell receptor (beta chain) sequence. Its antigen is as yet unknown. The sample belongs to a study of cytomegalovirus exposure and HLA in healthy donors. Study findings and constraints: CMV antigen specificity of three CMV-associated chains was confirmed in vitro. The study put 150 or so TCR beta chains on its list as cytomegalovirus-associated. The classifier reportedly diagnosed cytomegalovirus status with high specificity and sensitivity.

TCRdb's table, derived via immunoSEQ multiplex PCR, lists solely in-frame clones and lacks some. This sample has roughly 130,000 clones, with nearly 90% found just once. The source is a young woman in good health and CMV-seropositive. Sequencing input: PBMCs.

The CDR3 here is CASSLAGEAFF. CDR3 bases: TGCGCCAGCAGCTTGGCGGGTGAAGCTTTCTTT. V is TRBV5-1 and J is TRBJ1-1; D unclear. The CDR3 sequence is 11 residues long. Between the trimmed V and J ends, which lost 0 bases and 7 bases, there was a span of 4 bases. Looked up from germline, CDR1 is SGHRS and CDR2 is YFSETQ.